This TCR beta chain originates from a study of T cells in Graves' hyperthyroidism and ophthalmopathy. Study information: Any treatment followed the collection of peripheral blood at initial diagnosis.

Study results and limitations: Through a model of 13 V-J features, ophthalmopathy was separated from stable hyperthyroidism. In the blood, most expanded thyroid clonotypes above 0.001 appeared as well.

RNA transcripts gave rise to amplified TCR beta CDR3 regions. The HTBI set primed first-round TCR CDR3 RT-PCR. TCRdb re-derived calls from the multiplex PCR reads in MiXCR, one entry per CDR3 protein. The sample holds hundreds of thousands of distinct CDR3 sequences; roughly 19% are singletons and the top ten take about 35%. This clonotype was observed a handful of times. Its target is not known. Losses at the gene ends were 0 bases for V and 5 bases for J; bases not matched to a gene: 8. The CDR3 runs 18 residues. Germline-derived CDR1 and CDR2 are SGHNT and YENEEA. Criteria for exclusion of patients were uncontrolled infection, other autoimmune disease, pregnancy or lactation.

The sequence was collected from a man over 45 with Graves' ophthalmopathy. The material sequenced was blood. The chain links TRBV11-3 to TRBJ2-1; TRBD2 aligns across 12 bases. The CDR3 DNA follows: TGTGCCAGCAGCTTAGATGCGAGACTAGCGGGAGACCACAATGAGCAGTTCTTC. Translated: CASSLDARLAGDHNEQFF.